The 2 T cell receptor beta chains in this list originate from one sample, sequenced in a study of blood T cell repertoires in COVID-19. The method was immunoSEQ multiplex PCR; TCRdb's version includes in-frame clones alone and lacks a portion of them. The table includes 170,000 or so clones, approximately 86% detected once. The sequenced material came from peripheral blood. All receptors come from a middle-aged man with active or convalescent COVID-19.

The V and J genes are TRBV11-3 and TRBJ2-7; D gene ambiguous. V was cut by 5 bases and J by 4 bases, with 15 bases left in between. CDR3 size: 14 residues. Germline V lookup: CDR1 SGHNT, CDR2 YENEEA. The CDR3 sequence is CASSPEKIYYEQYF. As DNA, the CDR3 is TGTGCCAGCAGCCCAGAAAAAATTTATTACGAGCAGTACTTC. Filled out from reference TRBV11-3 and TRBJ2-7, the complete variable domain reads EAGVVQSPRYKIIEKKQPVAFWCNPISGHNTLYWYLQNLGQGPELLIRYENEEAVDDSQLPKDRFSAERLKGVDSTLKIQPAELGDSAVYLCASSPEKIYYEQYFGPGTRLTVT.

V gene TRBV7-2 combines with J gene TRBJ2-7; D unresolved. The ends were cut back, 5 bases at V and 6 bases at J, with 14 bases in the middle. Germline-derived CDR1 and CDR2 are SGHTA and FQGNSA. CDR3 length equals 13 residues. The CDR3 is CASSLLVSGEQYF. CDR3 bases: TGTGCCAGCAGCCTCCTCGTGAGTGGCGAGCAGTACTTC.